The sequence of this TCR beta chain was determined in a study of post-analysis software for immune sequencing data. Study-wide background: In terms of disease course, relapsing-remitting, secondary progressive and progressive-relapsing multiple sclerosis were included.

The germline CDR1 and CDR2 sequences are SGHRS and YFSETQ. The CDR3 has 13 amino acids. V shed 3 bases, J shed 4 bases, and the junction held 2 bases outside the gene matches. A remark on this clonotype: The antigen is undetermined.

Regarding the study as a whole: Those with multiple sclerosis, the patient group, showed significantly lower normalized Chao1 diversity than controls. The authors found that F measure strongly co-clustered same-batch samples. Patients carried 4 or 5 TRBV segments more frequently than controls did, and TRBV5-6, TRBV5-1 and TRBV20-1 were among them.

Unique molecular identifiers tagged the TCR beta cDNA libraries. Some 500,000 cDNA molecules were obtained per 1 to 10 million input T cells. TCRdb itself ran the PCR reads through MiXCR, one entry per CDR3 protein. Of hundreds of thousands of distinct CDR3 sequences detected, roughly three fifths appear once; the ten largest clones hold 11%. The clonotype originates from a girl between 2 and 10 years old with multiple sclerosis. Material: blood. This chain uses TRBV5-1 with TRBJ2-3, with 7 nucleotides matching TRBD1. CDR3 region: CASSYDRADTQYF. The CDR3 nucleotides are TGCGCCAGCAGCTACGACAGGGCAGATACGCAGTATTTT.